These 23 T cell receptor beta chains were all obtained from the same sample, sequenced in a study of blood T cell repertoires in COVID-19. Sequencing used immunoSEQ multiplex PCR; TCRdb keeps in-frame clones, though not all of them. The repertoire holds approximately 400,000 clones, with 88% as singletons. The sequenced sample consisted of peripheral blood. Every receptor here comes from a woman between 50 and 59 years old with COVID-19, enrolled during active disease.

V gene TRBV5-1 combines with J gene TRBJ2-5; D is perhaps TRBD1 (5 bases). The germline V gene encodes CDR1 SGHRS and CDR2 YFSETQ. V lost 6 bases, J lost 3 bases, and 6 bases lay in between. This CDR3 is 11 amino acids long. Written as DNA, the CDR3 is TGCGCCAGCACCAGGGAAGAGACCCAGTACTTC. Amino acid sequence: CASTREETQYF. Filled out from reference TRBV5-1 and TRBJ2-5, the complete variable domain reads KAGVTQTPRYLIKTRGQQVTLSCSPISGHRSVSWYQQTPGQGLQFLFEYFSETQRNKGNFPGRFSGRQFSNSRSEMNVSTLELGDSALYLCASTREETQYFGPGTRLLVL.

With regard to this clone: Other DNA sequences from this sample encode an identical CDR3 as well. The CDR3 sequence: CASSPGGGNTEAFF. The CDR3 DNA reads as TGTGCCAGCAGCCCCGGGGGGGGTAACACTGAAGCTTTCTTT. The gene calls are TRBV11-2 and TRBJ1-1; maybe TRBD1 (5 bases). V lost 5 bases, J lost 2 bases, and 12 bases lay in between. This CDR3 spans 14 amino acids. Per the germline V gene, CDR1 is SGHAT and CDR2 is FQNNGV.

The V call is TRBV7-2, the J call TRBJ2-5; TRBD2 matches 8 bases. The CDR3 length is 18 residues. CDR1 is SGHTA, CDR2 FQGNSA, per germline. V gave up 1 base and J gave up 7 bases; unmatched junction bases: 17. The CDR3 reads CASSLEQDVGLEGGTQYF. The DNA for the CDR3 is TGTGCCAGCAGCTTAGAGCAGGATGTGGGACTAGAGGGGGGGACCCAGTACTTC.

The chain combines TRBV7-9 with TRBJ1-1; 9 bases match TRBD1. V lost 6 bases to trimming and J lost 5 bases; unmatched junction nucleotides: 7. This CDR3 is built from 14 residues. Germline V gene data show CDR1 as SEHNR and CDR2 as FQNEAQ (reference sequence). The CDR3, as DNA: TGTGCCAGCAGGGTTACAGGGGGCATAACTGAAGCTTTCTTT. Translated: CASRVTGGITEAFF.

The chain recombines TRBV5-1 with TRBJ2-5; 12 positions match TRBD2. Germline V gene lookup returns CDR1 SGHRS and CDR2 YFSETQ. The CDR3 has 14 residues. J gave up 12 bases and V 1 base, and 7 bases lay outside the gene matches. CDR3 sequence: CASSLSPSGGAEYF. The CDR3 DNA reads TGCGCCAGCAGCTTGTCCCCTAGCGGGGGGGCTGAGTACTTC.

On this clone: The sample holds other DNA sequences that translate to the same CDR3. The chain links TRBV19 to TRBJ2-7; the D gene is possibly TRBD1 (6 bases). CDR1 and CDR2 from the germline V gene are LNHDA and SQIVND (reference sequence). This CDR3 region has 17 residues. V lost 3 bases and J lost 7, with 25 bases in between. CDR3 residues: CASSILGQGYSPGEQYF. CDR3 sequence (DNA): TGTGCCAGTAGTATCTTGGGACAAGGATATTCCCCAGGGGAGCAGTACTTC.

The genes are TRBV30 and TRBJ1-3; the D is unclear. With 3 bases removed from V and 3 bases from J, the gap between germline ends came to 18 bases. The CDR3 is 16 residues long. Germline CDR1 and CDR2: GTSNPN and SVGIG (reference sequence). Here the CDR3 reads CAWSLLAGAGGNTIYF. The CDR3 region has the DNA TGTGCCTGGAGCTTACTCGCGGGCGCGGGTGGAAACACCATATATTTT. The full variable domain, completed using reference TRBV30 and TRBJ1-3, is SQTIHQWPATLVQPVGSPLSLECTVEGTSNPNLYWYRQAAGRGLQLLFYSVGIGQISSEVPQNLSASRPQDRQFILSSKKLLLSDSGFYLCAWSLLAGAGGNTIYFGEGSWLTVV.

V is TRBV5-4 and J is TRBJ2-3; D might be TRBD2 (6 bases). The V gene lost 3 bases and the J gene lost 4 bases, with 12 bases spanning the gap. Germline lookup yields CDR1 SGHNT and CDR2 YYREEE (reference sequence). CDR3 size: 14 residues. The CDR3 DNA reads as TGTGCCAGCAGCTCCTGGCGGGGCGCAGATACGCAGTATTTT. This encodes CASSSWRGADTQYF.

This chain connects TRBV6-1 to TRBJ1-2; tentatively, D is TRBD1 (6 bases). The length of the CDR3 is 18 residues. Trimming cost V 0 bases and J 6 bases, with 23 bases left between them. Germline CDR1 reads MNHNS; CDR2 reads SASEGT. The CDR3 nucleotides read TGTGCCAGCAGTGAAGCGCTAGTTCGGGGGCTCGGGGGGGATGGCTACACCTTC. It encodes CASSEALVRGLGGDGYTF.

The chain employs TRBV28 and TRBJ1-6; D is unresolved. V lost 2 bases and J 0 bases, leaving 8 bases between the germline ends. Germline CDR1 and CDR2: MDHEN and SYDVKM. The CDR3 has 16 amino acids. CDR3 residues: CASSLPPVSYNSPLHF. The CDR3 DNA reads as TGTGCCAGCAGTTTACCCCCAGTCTCCTATAATTCACCCCTCCACTTT.

The rearrangement joins TRBV5-1 to TRBJ1-1, with TRBD1 matching over 9 bases. The CDR3 is 15 residues long. Unmatched junction bases numbered 4, after V lost 3 bases and J lost 1 base. The V gene's germline CDR1 is SGHRS and CDR2 YFSETQ. CDR3 coding DNA: TGCGCCAGCAGCTCCTCGGGACAGGGGAACACTGAAGCTTTCTTT. It encodes CASSSSGQGNTEAFF.

The genes are TRBV27 and TRBJ1-5; a weak D match, TRBD1 (5 bases). V gave up 5 bases and J gave up 0 bases, with 8 bases separating them. Germline V gene sequence: CDR1 MNHEY, CDR2 SMNVEV (reference sequence). The CDR3 has 14 residues. This chain's CDR3 is CASSLGVSNQPQHF. CDR3 in DNA: TGTGCCAGCAGTCTAGGGGTTAGCAATCAGCCCCAGCATTTT.

This clone has only one observation. The V gene is TRBV5-1, the J gene TRBJ2-4, with 9 bases that match TRBD1. V dropped 4 bases and J dropped 5; count of bases not matched to a gene: 1. Germline CDR1 and CDR2: SGHRS and YFSETQ. The CDR3 is made up of 13 amino acids. CDR3 DNA sequence: TGCGCCAGCAGCAGGACAGGGGAAAACATTCAGTACTTC. Translation: CASSRTGENIQYF.

Of note for this clone: The conserved phenylalanine or tryptophan normally closing the CDR3 is absent here, so this likely arose from a read error. No DNA is shown, since the ends of the CDR3 on it are uncertain; the CDR3 is the one TCRdb lists. V usage is TRBV21-1 and J usage is TRBJ1-1; TRBD1 is the table's D call, not checked against the DNA. TRBV21-1 is labeled a pseudogene. The CDR3 has 10 amino acids, counting both end residues. The CDR3 loop reads CASSPRTTGC.

The rearrangement links TRBV5-1 to TRBJ2-1, with 7 bases aligning to TRBD1. With V trimmed by 0 bases and J by 6 bases, 9 bases remained unmatched. The CDR3 is 16 residues long. Germline-derived CDR1 and CDR2 are SGHRS and YFSETQ. CDR3 nucleotides: TGCGCCAGCAGCTTGGTTATAGGGGGCCGGTTCAATGAGCAGTTCTTC. It encodes CASSLVIGGRFNEQFF.

As for this clone: The germline gene is not matched at one end of the junction; a read error may be the cause. V usage is TRBV3-1 (or the pseudogene TRBV3-2) and J usage is TRBJ2-7, with 10 bases identical to TRBD2. CDR1 and CDR2 (germline): LGHDT, YNNKEL (reference sequence). The CDR3 runs 14 residues. The CDR3 loop reads CASSPRSSGGPQWF. CDR3 nucleotides: TGTGCCAGCAGTCCCCGTAGTAGCGGGGGGCCCCAGTGGTTC.

The chain's CDR3 is CASSEVDSGDTQYF. CDR3 coding DNA: TGTGCCAGCAGTGAAGTAGATAGCGGAGATACGCAGTATTTT. The chain combines TRBV6-1 with TRBJ2-3, with D perhaps matching TRBD2 (6 bases). This CDR3 is 14 amino acids long. Germline-derived CDR1 and CDR2 are MNHNS and SASEGT. V was pared by 1 base and J by 5 bases, with 10 bases between.

The CDR3: CASGSTNEKLFF. Here the CDR3 DNA reads TGTGCCAGCGGCTCAACTAATGAAAAACTGTTTTTT. This chain links TRBV12-3 or TRBV12-4 with TRBJ1-4; D is unclear. The CDR3 loop spans 12 amino acids. V was shortened by 8 bases and J by 0 bases, with 4 bases between the two germline ends.

This clone showed up just a few times. V is TRBV9 and J is TRBJ1-3; D is perhaps TRBD1 (6 bases). Germline V gene lookup returns CDR1 SGDLS and CDR2 YYNGEE. The CDR3 has 17 residues. V was clipped by 5 bases and J by 0 bases, with 18 bases between them. DNA of the CDR3: TGTGCCAGCAGTGCGGGCGGGGGCCCCAACTCTGGAAACACCATATATTTT. This codes for CASSAGGGPNSGNTIYF.

The V gene is TRBV19, the J gene TRBJ2-5; D call uncertain. CDR3 length equals 9 residues. V dropped 9 bases and J dropped 9 bases, with 8 bases sitting between them. Germline values: CDR1 LNHDA, CDR2 SQIVND (reference sequence). The CDR3 sequence is CARAQPQYF. The CDR3 DNA reads as TGTGCCAGGGCACAACCCCAGTACTTC.

The rearrangement uses TRBV19 and TRBJ1-4; the D is unclear. The CDR3 is made up of 13 amino acids. V lost 8 bases to trimming and J lost 4 bases, with 11 bases between them. Germline V gene sequence: CDR1 LNHDA, CDR2 SQIVND (reference sequence). CDR3 DNA sequence: TGTGCCAGTGGGAGGCAGGTTAATGAAAAACTGTTTTTT. Translating gives CASGRQVNEKLFF.

This rearrangement joins TRBV14 to TRBJ1-5; D is unclear. The V end lost 0 bases, the J end lost 7 bases, and 7 bases lay between the germline ends. Germline V gene data show CDR1 as SGHDN and CDR2 as FVKESK. CDR3 length equals 13 residues. Written as DNA, the CDR3 is TGTGCCAGCAGCCAAGATGCAGGCCAGCCCCAGCATTTT. Its protein is CASSQDAGQPQHF.

The chain links TRBV6-5 to TRBJ1-6, with a possible D match to TRBD1 (5 bases). The germline CDR1 and CDR2 sequences are MNHEY and SVGAGI. This CDR3 spans 14 amino acids. The V gene lost 6 bases and the J gene lost 6 bases, with 12 bases spanning the gap. CDR3 residues: CASSEAGGNSPLHF. The CDR3 DNA reads as TGTGCCAGCAGCGAGGCGGGGGGTAATTCACCCCTCCACTTT.